The sequence of this T cell receptor (beta chain) was determined in a study of blood T cell repertoires in COVID-19. Assay used: immunoSEQ multiplex PCR; TCRdb lists only in-frame clones, some missing. The sample gives roughly 100,000 clones, roughly 90% of which show up once; roughly 6% is in the top ten. Germline V gives CDR1 MNHEY, CDR2 SVGAGI. The V end lost 7 bases, the J end lost 0 bases, and 6 bases lay between the germline ends. The CDR3 is 13 residues long. This chain uses TRBV6-5 with TRBJ2-2; D is uncertain. Material: peripheral blood. This clonotype was obtained from a human donor in a cohort sampled during active COVID-19. Here the CDR3 DNA reads TGTGCCAGCACCAGGACGAACACCGGGGAGCTGTTTTTT. Protein sequence: CASTRTNTGELFF.